Given below is one T cell receptor (beta chain) in context. Trimming cost V 3 bases and J 9 bases; bases outside gene matches: 7. Germline V gives CDR1 GTSNPN, CDR2 SVGIG (reference sequence). The CDR3 runs 14 residues. The source of the sample is a study of blood T cell repertoires in COVID-19. Looking at the study overall: Both acute and convalescent COVID-19 samples were obtained from the United States, Italy and Spain.

Recruited during active infection, patients (from Seattle) were subsequently followed longitudinally. The assay was immunoSEQ multiplex PCR, and TCRdb's table has in-frame clones only and misses some. Of over 150,000 clones detected, more than 85% appear once; the ten largest clones hold around 0.6%. The chain carries TRBV30 and TRBJ1-6; 8 bases are shared with TRBD1. The sequence was collected from a man aged 55 to 70 with COVID-19, enrolled during active disease. The specimen sequenced was peripheral blood. The CDR3 nucleotides read TGTGCCTGGAGCGGCCAGGGGGCGAGTTCACCCCTCCACTTT. It yields the protein CAWSGQGASSPLHF.